Following are 32 T cell receptor beta chains from one sample sequenced in a study of blood T cells in healthy people across ages. PCR was performed a second time for about 7 to 12 cycles using a sample-barcoded 5' primer and a J-beta primer mix. One entry per CDR3 protein, called by TCRdb with MiXCR from the 5' RACE reads. The sample contains roughly 930,000 distinct CDR3 sequences, 40% to 60% of which appear only once. Sequencing was performed on blood. The receptors come from a man aged 25 to 40 in good health.

A single count supports this clonotype. The rearrangement uses TRBV7-9 and TRBJ2-6; 10 bases agree with TRBD1. Germline V gene sequence: CDR1 SEHNR, CDR2 FQNEAQ (reference sequence). Unmatched junction bases numbered 8, after V lost 6 bases and J lost 0 bases. This CDR3 is built from 18 residues. The CDR3 loop is CASRLSGTGDSGANVLTF. The DNA for the CDR3 is TGTGCCAGCAGATTGTCAGGGACAGGGGACTCTGGGGCCAACGTCCTGACTTTC.

V is TRBV29-1 and J is TRBJ2-7; D remains unclear. V was shortened by 1 base and J by 0 bases, with 13 bases between the two germline ends. The CDR3 consists of 15 residues. Per the germline V gene, CDR1 is SQVTM and CDR2 is ANQGSEA. The CDR3 coding sequence is TGCAGCGTTGAAGGCGGCAGCGTAAGCTCCTACGAGCAGTACTTC. Protein: CSVEGGSVSSYEQYF.

This clonotype was observed at least ten times. The chain carries TRBV3-1 and TRBJ1-1; D is uncertain. This CDR3 contains 14 residues. Germline loops: CDR1 LGHDT, CDR2 YNNKEL (reference sequence). Between the trimmed V and J ends, which lost 1 base and 6 bases, there was a span of 12 bases. The CDR3 nucleotides read TGTGCCAGCAGCCAAGGTCGGAAGGGAGCTGAAGCTTTCTTT. It encodes CASSQGRKGAEAFF.

The gene calls are TRBV6-4 and TRBJ2-7; D might be TRBD1 (6 bases). This CDR3 spans 13 amino acids. Trimming took off 2 bases at V and 7 bases at J, with 12 bases between the two ends. CDR1 is MRHNA, CDR2 SNTAGT, per germline. CDR3 nucleotide sequence: TGTGCCAGCAGTGACGCGCCAGACAGGGAGCAGTACTTC. This encodes CASSDAPDREQYF.

The chain recombines TRBV5-5 with TRBJ2-1; D call uncertain. Trimming pared 1 base from V and 7 bases from J, leaving 9 bases between. Germline assignment: CDR1 SGHKS and CDR2 YYEKEE (reference sequence). CDR3 length equals 13 residues. The CDR3 nucleotides are TGTGCCAGCAGCTTGCCGGGTCCGAATGAGCAGTTCTTC. As protein: CASSLPGPNEQFF.

This chain joins TRBV9 and TRBJ2-5; possible D gene TRBD2, 5 bases. V lost 5 bases and J 2 bases, leaving 16 bases between the germline ends. The CDR3 spans 15 residues. The germline CDR1 and CDR2 sequences are SGDLS and YYNGEE. In DNA form, the CDR3 reads TGTGCCAGCAGTGAAGGACGCGGACTTCAAGAGACCCAGTACTTC. Its translation: CASSEGRGLQETQYF.

V and J are TRBV5-6 and TRBJ1-2, with 7 bases that match TRBD1. The V gene end was trimmed by 4 bases and the J gene end by 1 base; junction bases not matched to a gene: 4. Per germline, CDR1 SGHDT and CDR2 YYEEEE. This CDR3 contains 14 residues. CDR3 sequence: CASSTRDSNYGYTF. The CDR3 region has the DNA TGTGCCAGCAGCACCCGGGACAGTAACTATGGCTACACCTTC.

The chain is built from TRBV18 and TRBJ1-1, with 8 positions matching TRBD1. The CDR3 spans 14 residues. V shed 3 bases, J shed 8 bases, and the junction held 8 bases outside the gene matches. Germline-derived CDR1 and CDR2 are KGHSH and LQKENI. CDR3 sequence (DNA): TGTGCCAGCTCACCCGGGGGACAGGTTACCGAAGCTTTCTTT. As protein: CASSPGGQVTEAFF.

This chain uses TRBV7-2 with TRBJ2-4, with D tentatively TRBD1 (7 bases). The CDR3 totals 15 residues. With 0 bases removed from V and 13 bases from J, the gap between germline ends came to 19 bases. CDR1 and CDR2 from the germline V gene are SGHTA and FQGNSA. The CDR3 sequence: CASSLAQGGKQEQYF. The CDR3 DNA reads TGTGCCAGCAGCTTAGCGCAGGGGGGTAAGCAAGAGCAGTACTTC.

Only a few counts were recorded for this clonotype. The chain carries TRBV7-6 and TRBJ1-5; D gene uncertain. CDR1 and CDR2 from the germline V gene are SGHVS and FNYEAQ. V gave up 2 bases and J gave up 0 bases, with 23 bases separating them. CDR3 length equals 20 residues. CDR3 sequence reads: CASSLPDGRNRHFSNQPQHF. CDR3 in DNA: TGTGCCAGCAGCTTACCGGACGGCAGGAATAGGCATTTTAGCAATCAGCCCCAGCATTTT. Using reference TRBV7-6 and TRBJ1-5 for the parts outside the CDR3, the full variable domain is GAGVSQSPRYKVTKRGQDVALRCDPISGHVSLYWYRQALGQGPEFLTYFNYEAQQDKSGLPNDRFSAERPEGSISTLTIQRTEQRDSAMYRCASSLPDGRNRHFSNQPQHFGDGTRLSIL.

The chain links TRBV6-5 to TRBJ1-1; 8 bases are shared with TRBD1. The CDR3 totals 13 residues. The germline CDR1 and CDR2 sequences are MNHEY and SVGAGI. V lost 10 bases to trimming and J lost 1 base; unmatched junction nucleotides: 5. The DNA for the CDR3 is TGTGCCACCGGACAGGGCCAGAACACTGAAGCTTTCTTT. Amino acid sequence: CATGQGQNTEAFF.

This chain joins TRBV20-1 and TRBJ1-2; possible D gene TRBD1, 6 bases. The CDR3 consists of 13 residues. From germline, CDR1 is DFQATT and CDR2 SNEGSKA (reference sequence). The CDR3: CSANTGRNYGYTF. The CDR3 DNA sequence: TGCAGCGCAAACACAGGGAGGAACTATGGCTACACCTTC.

This chain joins TRBV5-1 and TRBJ1-2; TRBD1 agrees at 8 bases. The CDR3 has 14 residues. Trimming cost V 4 bases and J 6 bases; bases outside gene matches: 8. Looked up from germline, CDR1 is SGHRS and CDR2 is YFSETQ. CDR3 sequence: CASSPRTGNNGYTF. CDR3 coding DNA: TGCGCCAGCAGCCCTCGGACAGGGAACAATGGCTACACCTTC.

On this clonotype: This may arise from a read error, as a much more abundant clone is one base away. V is TRBV20-1 and J is TRBJ2-5, with 10 bases fitting TRBD2. The CDR3 sequence is 15 residues long. With V trimmed by 5 bases and J by 11 bases, 17 bases remained unmatched. The germline V gene encodes CDR1 DFQATT and CDR2 SNEGSKA (reference sequence). The CDR3 region is CSAPDSGGIYNEQYF. In nucleotides, the CDR3 is TGCAGTGCTCCCGATAGCGGGGGGATCTACAATGAGCAGTACTTC.

In this sample, this clonotype turned up a few times. In DNA, the CDR3 is TGCAGTGCTAGAGATTCAGCCTCACCGGGACGGTCGAACACTGAAGCTTTCTTT. As protein: CSARDSASPGRSNTEAFF. The chain is built from TRBV20-1 and TRBJ1-1; D is perhaps TRBD1 (5 bases). The CDR3 has 18 amino acids. The V end was cut by 0 bases, the J end by 1 base, with 21 bases between. Germline values: CDR1 DFQATT, CDR2 SNEGSKA (reference sequence).

V is TRBV6-1 and J is TRBJ1-2, with a weak D call TRBD1 (6 bases). The CDR3 is 15 amino acids. Between the trimmed V and J ends, which lost 3 bases and 4 bases, there was a span of 15 bases. CDR1 MNHNS and CDR2 SASEGT come from the germline V gene. The CDR3 spells CASSDFEGGAYGYTF. CDR3 DNA sequence: TGTGCCAGCAGTGACTTTGAAGGGGGGGCCTATGGCTACACCTTC.

The chain employs TRBV3-1 and TRBJ2-5; 13 bases fit TRBD2. Matching the DNA end better, TRBJ2-7 makes the J call doubtful. The CDR3 length is 14 residues. The germline CDR1 and CDR2 sequences are LGHDT and YNNKEL (reference sequence). CDR3 residues: CASGGLAGDYEQYF. DNA of the CDR3: TGTGCCAGCGGCGGACTAGCGGGGGACTACGAGCAGTACTTC.

This clonotype was recorded a few times. The chain is built from TRBV3-1 and TRBJ2-5, with 13 positions matching TRBD2. Near its end, the DNA agrees better with TRBJ2-7, so the J call may be wrong. The CDR3 totals 15 residues. Germline CDR1 and CDR2: LGHDT and YNNKEL (reference sequence). CDR3 protein: CASSRGLAGVYEQYF. The CDR3 region has the DNA TGTGCCAGCAGCCGCGGACTAGCGGGGGTTTACGAGCAGTACTTC.

This clonotype has only a few counts. J is TRBJ2-7 and V is TRBV6-6; 7 bases match TRBD2. The junction had 11 bases not matched to a gene; V was cut back by 6 bases and J by 3 bases. In germline, CDR1 is MNHNY, CDR2 SVGAGI (reference sequence). The CDR3 is 15 amino acids. The CDR3 sequence is CASRSESSGHYEQYF. CDR3 sequence (DNA): TGTGCCAGCAGGTCTGAGTCTAGCGGCCACTACGAGCAGTACTTC.

The rearrangement joins TRBV27 to TRBJ2-5, with 13 nucleotides matching TRBD2. The trim removed 6 bases at V and 5 bases at J, leaving 9 bases unmatched. CDR1 is MNHEY and CDR2 is SMNVEV in the germline V gene (reference sequence). The CDR3 runs 16 residues. In nucleotides, the CDR3 is TGTGCCAGCAGGGGGACTAGCGGGGTCACGGGGGAGACCCAGTACTTC. Protein sequence: CASRGTSGVTGETQYF.

In its sample, this clonotype was seen once. V is TRBV4-1 and J is TRBJ2-7; no clear D gene. Trimming cost V 0 bases and J 2 bases, with 8 bases left between them. Germline V gene data show CDR1 as MGHRA and CDR2 as YSYEKL. This CDR3 has 14 amino acids. Written as DNA, the CDR3 is TGCGCCAGCAGCCAAGATTCCCACCCCTACGAGCAGTACTTC. Its translation is CASSQDSHPYEQYF.

The V call is TRBV3-1, the J call TRBJ1-1; 7 bases line up with TRBD1. The CDR3 has 14 amino acids. Germline V gene sequence: CDR1 LGHDT, CDR2 YNNKEL (reference sequence). V gave up 2 bases and J gave up 4 bases; unmatched junction bases: 4. CDR3 in amino acids: CASSQTGQVTEAFF. The DNA of the CDR3 is TGTGCCAGCAGCCAAACTGGACAGGTCACTGAAGCTTTCTTT.

This clonotype was found a few times. The genes are TRBV6-2 or TRBV6-3 and TRBJ2-2; TRBD1 might be the D (5 bases). Trimming removed 5 bases from V and 3 bases from J, with 16 bases in between. The CDR3 is 16 residues long. Germline V gene lookup returns CDR1 MNHEY and CDR2 SVGEGT. CDR3: CASSHALDTYTGELFF. The CDR3 DNA is TGTGCCAGCAGTCACGCACTGGACACCTACACCGGGGAGCTGTTTTTT.

A few counts support this clonotype. In nucleotides, the CDR3 is TGCAGCGTTGTTGGTTCGGACAGCGCCGGGGAGCTGTTTTTT. Its protein is CSVVGSDSAGELFF. The chain is built from TRBV29-1 and TRBJ2-2; tentatively, D is TRBD1 (6 bases). V was pared by 4 bases and J by 6 bases, with 15 bases between. The CDR3 has 14 amino acids. Germline loops: CDR1 SQVTM, CDR2 ANQGSEA.

This chain uses TRBV20-1 with TRBJ2-5; 7 nucleotides match TRBD1. With V trimmed by 6 bases and J by 5 bases, 9 bases remained unmatched. The CDR3 is made up of 13 amino acids. Germline CDR1 DFQATT, CDR2 SNEGSKA (reference sequence). CDR3 sequence (DNA): TGCAGTGCAGCGGAGACAGGGACGGAGACCCAGTACTTC. Its translation is CSAAETGTETQYF.

The chain joins TRBV4-3 to TRBJ1-2, with D hard to call. Trimming took 3 bases from V and 7 from J, leaving 9 bases between them. The CDR3 has 12 residues. Germline loops: CDR1 LGHNA, CDR2 YSLEER. The CDR3 spells CASSQGICGYTF. The DNA of the CDR3 is TGCGCCAGCAGCCAGGGAATCTGTGGCTACACCTTC.

V gene TRBV3-1 combines with J gene TRBJ2-2; a possible D gene is TRBD1 (6 bases). There are 16 residues in the CDR3. V lost 1 base and J 0 bases, leaving 9 bases between the germline ends. Germline V gives CDR1 LGHDT, CDR2 YNNKEL (reference sequence). The DNA of the CDR3 is TGTGCCAGCAGCCAAGCGACAGGATCGAACACCGGGGAGCTGTTTTTT. This gives the protein CASSQATGSNTGELFF.

This clonotype was seen a few times. The chain joins TRBV7-2 to TRBJ1-2, with D unclear. Germline V gene lookup returns CDR1 SGHTA and CDR2 FQGNSA. This CDR3 has 16 amino acids. V was shortened by 5 bases and J by 4 bases, with 20 bases between the two germline ends. CDR3 amino acids: CASSRSGERRSYGYTF. In nucleotides, the CDR3 is TGTGCCAGCAGCAGGAGTGGGGAACGGCGGAGCTATGGCTACACCTTC. Full variable domain (remainder filled in from reference TRBV7-2 and TRBJ1-2): GAGVSQSPSNKVTEKGKDVELRCDPISGHTALYWYRQSLGQGLEFLIYFQGNSAPDKSGLPSDRFSAERTGGSVSTLTIQRTQQEDSAVYLCASSRSGERRSYGYTFGSGTRLTVV.

This clonotype was detected only a few times. The chain combines TRBV9 with TRBJ2-4, with 7 positions matching TRBD2. Germline CDR1 is SGDLS and CDR2 is YYNGEE. The trim removed 0 bases at V and 4 bases at J, leaving 4 bases unmatched. There are 15 residues in the CDR3. CDR3 coding DNA: TGTGCCAGCAGCGTAGCTGCGGGGGAGAAAAACATTCAGTACTTC. It translates to CASSVAAGEKNIQYF. The entire variable domain, with the rest obtained from reference TRBV9 and TRBJ2-4, is as follows: DSGVTQTPKHLITATGQRVTLRCSPRSGDLSVYWYQQSLDQGLQFLIQYYNGEERAKGNILERFSAQQFPDLHSELNLSSLELGDSALYFCASSVAAGEKNIQYFGAGTRLSVL.

This clonotype was seen more than once but under ten times. This chain uses TRBV4-1 with TRBJ1-4; 8 nucleotides agree with TRBD1. The CDR3 spans 15 residues. Germline V CDR1 and CDR2: MGHRA, YSYEKL. With 6 bases clipped from V and 3 bases from J, the junction kept 6 bases outside the gene matches. The CDR3 DNA sequence: TGCGCCAGCAGTTACCAGGGGGCGGCTAATGAAAAACTGTTTTTT. Translation: CASSYQGAANEKLFF.

The V gene is TRBV20-1, the J gene TRBJ2-5, with D uncertain. Germline loops: CDR1 DFQATT, CDR2 SNEGSKA (reference sequence). CDR3 size: 13 residues. V lost 3 bases to trimming and J lost 2 bases, with 10 bases between them. The CDR3 spells CSASGTLQETQYF. CDR3 DNA: TGCAGTGCTAGTGGAACATTACAAGAGACCCAGTACTTC.

The gene calls are TRBV12-3 or TRBV12-4 and TRBJ1-2, with D unresolved. The V end lost 10 bases, the J end lost 3 bases, and 9 bases lay between the germline ends. CDR3 length equals 11 residues. CDR3: CATRTYYGYTF. The CDR3 bases are TGTGCCACCAGGACCTACTATGGCTACACCTTC.